The clone carrying this T cell receptor (beta chain) was observed a few times. Its specificity is not known. The CDR3 sequence is 12 residues long. Trimming left V 2 bases short and J 7 bases short, with 6 bases between. Germline loops: CDR1 LGHDT, CDR2 YNNKEL (reference sequence). TCRdb reanalysed the 5' RACE reads using MiXCR and keeps one entry per CDR3 protein. The sample has 1.5 million to 2 million distinct CDR3 sequences; under 35% are singletons. The record originates from a study of identical twins. Study-level points and caveats: A lower insertion count was a feature of abundant cord blood beta clonotypes, with no such feature in memory repertoires. The authors noted that invariant MAIT and iNKT cells could partly confound zero-insertion analyses. In beta out-of-frame sequences, the excess sharing between twins was weaker. Conclusions were based on cross-sectional statistical analysis, without following the same donors.

The J gene is TRBJ1-5, the V gene TRBV3-1; TRBD1 is a possible D gene (5 bases). The sample consisted of cord blood. The clonotype comes from a newborn girl in good health. The CDR3 is CASSQWGQPQHF. Written as DNA, the CDR3 is TGTGCCAGCAGCCAATGGGGCCAGCCCCAGCATTTT.